These 8 T cell receptor beta chains were all obtained from the same sample, sequenced in a study of beta chain features in type 1 diabetes (dated by TCRdb to 2016 to 2019). To prepare the library, the immunoSEQ multiplex PCR assay was applied. The entire amount of isolated RNA was reverse transcribed using the High Capacity cDNA Reverse Transcription Kit, so the sequenced TCRB transcripts were expressed ones. TCRdb's version of the immuneACCESS table is confined to in-frame rearrangements and falls short of the full clone set. An unresolved V gene accounts for under half of the shortfall where checked; the remainder is of unknown origin. The sample table shows under 200,000 clones, and roughly 9% are seen once. 2.3% of the sample goes to the ten largest clones. Sample: central memory CD4+ T cells from blood. The receptor source for this set is a woman aged 18-35 years in good health.

This clone occurred a few times. This chain joins TRBV19 and TRBJ2-2; no firm D call. This CDR3 is 13 amino acids long. CDR1 and CDR2 from the germline V gene are LNHDA and SQIVND (reference sequence). V was clipped by 5 bases and J by 8 bases, with 12 bases between them. The CDR3 reads CASSPVPPGELFF. For the CDR3, the DNA is TGTGCCAGTAGTCCCGTCCCCCCGGGGGAGCTGTTTTTT. The full variable domain, its missing parts supplied by reference TRBV19 and TRBJ2-2, is DGGITQSPKYLFRKEGQNVTLSCEQNLNHDAMYWYRQDPGQGLRLIYYSQIVNDFQKGDIAEGYSVSREKKESFPLTVTSAQKNPTAFYLCASSPVPPGELFFGEGSRLTVL.

The gene calls are TRBV4-2 and TRBJ2-7; 15 bases line up with TRBD2. The CDR3 length is 19 residues. V gave up 0 bases and J gave up 7 bases; unmatched junction bases: 13. In germline, CDR1 is LGHNA, CDR2 YNFKEQ. This CDR3 is CASSQEKTGLAGGPSEQYF. The DNA for the CDR3 is TGTGCCAGCAGCCAAGAAAAGACTGGACTAGCGGGGGGGCCGAGTGAGCAGTACTTC.

Only a few counts were recorded for this clone. V usage is TRBV4-1 and J usage is TRBJ2-3; D gene unclear. Per the germline V gene, CDR1 is MGHRA and CDR2 is YSYEKL. The ends were cut back, 0 bases at V and 2 bases at J, with 9 bases in the middle. This CDR3 is built from 15 residues. Written as DNA, the CDR3 is TGCGCCAGCAGCCAAGAAAGAGACTCCACAGATACGCAGTATTTT. Amino acids: CASSQERDSTDTQYF.

V is TRBV5-6 and J is TRBJ1-2, with 9 positions matching TRBD1. This CDR3 contains 14 residues. V trimming: 6 bases; J trimming: 2 bases; junction bases outside the gene matches: 5. The germline CDR1 and CDR2 sequences are SGHDT and YYEEEE. CDR3 sequence (DNA): TGTGCCAGCACCTTCGGGACAGGGAACTATGGCTACACCTTC. It encodes CASTFGTGNYGYTF.

This clone was recorded a few times. The CDR3 is CAWSPSGSTDTQYF. CDR3 in DNA: TGTGCCTGGAGTCCTAGCGGAAGCACAGATACGCAGTATTTT. The chain uses TRBV30 and TRBJ2-3, with 7 bases matching TRBD2. This CDR3 is built from 14 residues. Per germline, CDR1 GTSNPN and CDR2 SVGIG (reference sequence). Trimming took 2 bases from V and 0 from J; bases not matched to a gene: 2.

The chain uses TRBV30 and TRBJ2-5; 9 bases agree with TRBD1. Trimming took 3 bases from V and 3 from J; bases not matched to a gene: 5. The CDR3 has 14 residues. Germline CDR1 GTSNPN, CDR2 SVGIG (reference sequence). CDR3 residues: CAWSGTGSEETQYF. The DNA of the CDR3 is TGTGCCTGGAGCGGGACAGGGTCTGAAGAGACCCAGTACTTC.

The genes are TRBV30 and TRBJ1-6; the match to TRBD1 covers 10 bases. CDR1 is GTSNPN, CDR2 SVGIG, per germline (reference sequence). Losses at the gene ends were 4 bases for V and 16 bases for J; bases not matched to a gene: 13. This CDR3 is 14 amino acids long. The chain's CDR3 is CAWMGGTGVPTLHF. In nucleotides, the CDR3 is TGTGCCTGGATGGGCGGGACAGGGGTACCTACTCTCCACTTT.

This clone was detected only a few times. CDR3 in amino acids: CASSLLENEKLFF. CDR3 bases: TGCGCCAGCAGCTTGCTGGAGAATGAAAAACTGTTTTTT. V gene TRBV5-1 combines with J gene TRBJ1-4; D is undetermined. V shed 1 base and J shed 5 bases, with 6 bases lying between them. Germline values: CDR1 SGHRS, CDR2 YFSETQ. The CDR3 length is 13 residues.